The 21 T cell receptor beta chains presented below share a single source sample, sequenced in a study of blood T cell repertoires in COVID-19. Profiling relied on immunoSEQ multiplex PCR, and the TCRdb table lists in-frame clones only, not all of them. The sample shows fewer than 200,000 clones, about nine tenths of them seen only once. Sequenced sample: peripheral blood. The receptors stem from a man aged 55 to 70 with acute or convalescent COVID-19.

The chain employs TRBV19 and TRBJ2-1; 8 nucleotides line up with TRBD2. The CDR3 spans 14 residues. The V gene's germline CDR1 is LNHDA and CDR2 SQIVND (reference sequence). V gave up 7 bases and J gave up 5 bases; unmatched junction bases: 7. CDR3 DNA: TGTGCCAGTAACCAGCGGGGGAGGAACAATGAGCAGTTCTTC. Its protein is CASNQRGRNNEQFF. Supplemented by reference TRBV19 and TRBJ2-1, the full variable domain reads DGGITQSPKYLFRKEGQNVTLSCEQNLNHDAMYWYRQDPGQGLRLIYYSQIVNDFQKGDIAEGYSVSREKKESFPLTVTSAQKNPTAFYLCASNQRGRNNEQFFGPGTRLTVL.

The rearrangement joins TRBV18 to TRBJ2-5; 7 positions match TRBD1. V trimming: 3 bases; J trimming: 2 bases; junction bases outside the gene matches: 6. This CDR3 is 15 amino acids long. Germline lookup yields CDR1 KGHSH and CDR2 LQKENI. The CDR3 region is CASSPSTGVQETQYF. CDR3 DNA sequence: TGTGCCAGCTCACCTTCAACAGGGGTACAAGAGACCCAGTACTTC.

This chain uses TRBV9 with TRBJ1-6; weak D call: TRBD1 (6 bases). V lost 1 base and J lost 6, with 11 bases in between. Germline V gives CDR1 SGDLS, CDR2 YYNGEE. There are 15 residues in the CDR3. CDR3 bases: TGTGCCAGCAGCGTAAGCGGGACATCTAATTCACCCCTCCACTTT. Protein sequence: CASSVSGTSNSPLHF. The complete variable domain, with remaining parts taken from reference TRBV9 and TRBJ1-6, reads DSGVTQTPKHLITATGQRVTLRCSPRSGDLSVYWYQQSLDQGLQFLIQYYNGEERAKGNILERFSAQQFPDLHSELNLSSLELGDSALYFCASSVSGTSNSPLHFGNGTRLTVT.

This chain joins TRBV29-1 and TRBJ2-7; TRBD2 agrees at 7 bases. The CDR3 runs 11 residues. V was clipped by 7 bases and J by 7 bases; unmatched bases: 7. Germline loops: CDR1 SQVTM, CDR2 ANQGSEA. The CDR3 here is CSATGEGEQYV. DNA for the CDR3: TGCAGCGCTACGGGGGAGGGGGAGCAGTACGTC.

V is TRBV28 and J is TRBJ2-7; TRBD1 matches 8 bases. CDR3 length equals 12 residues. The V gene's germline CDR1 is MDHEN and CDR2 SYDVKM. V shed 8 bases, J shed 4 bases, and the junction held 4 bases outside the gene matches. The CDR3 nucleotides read TGTGCCAGCCGACAGGGGCCATACGAGCAGTACTTC. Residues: CASRQGPYEQYF.

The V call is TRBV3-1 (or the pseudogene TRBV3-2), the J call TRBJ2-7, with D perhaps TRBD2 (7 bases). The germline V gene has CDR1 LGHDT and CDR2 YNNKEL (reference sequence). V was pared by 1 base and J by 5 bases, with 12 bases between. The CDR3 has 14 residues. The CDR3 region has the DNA TGTGCCAGCAGCCAAGTCCGGGGGGCCCACGAGCAGTACTTC. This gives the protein CASSQVRGAHEQYF.

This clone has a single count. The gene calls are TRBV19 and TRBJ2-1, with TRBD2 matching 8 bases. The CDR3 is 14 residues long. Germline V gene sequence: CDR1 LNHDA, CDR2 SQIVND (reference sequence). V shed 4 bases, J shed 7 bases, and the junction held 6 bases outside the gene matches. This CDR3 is CASSNGGALNEQFF. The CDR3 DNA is TGTGCCAGTAGTAACGGGGGGGCCTTAAATGAGCAGTTCTTC.

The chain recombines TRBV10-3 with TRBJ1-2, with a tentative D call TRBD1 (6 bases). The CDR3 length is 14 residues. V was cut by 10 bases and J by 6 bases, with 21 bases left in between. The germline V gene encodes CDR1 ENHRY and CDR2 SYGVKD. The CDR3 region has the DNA TGTGCCACGACCGTAGGAAGCAGGGGACATGGCTACACCTTC. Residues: CATTVGSRGHGYTF.

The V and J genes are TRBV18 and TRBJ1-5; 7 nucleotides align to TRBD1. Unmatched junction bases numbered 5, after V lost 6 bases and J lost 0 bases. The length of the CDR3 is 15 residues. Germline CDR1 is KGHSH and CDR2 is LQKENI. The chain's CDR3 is CASSLQGYSNQPQHF. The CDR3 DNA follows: TGTGCCAGCTCGTTACAGGGGTATAGCAATCAGCCCCAGCATTTT.

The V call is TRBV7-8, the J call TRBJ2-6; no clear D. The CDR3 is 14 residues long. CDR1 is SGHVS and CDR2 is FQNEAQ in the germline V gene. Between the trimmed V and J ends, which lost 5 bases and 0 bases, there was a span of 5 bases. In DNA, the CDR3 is TGTGCCAGCAGCGTGAGCTCTGGGGCCAACGTCCTGACTTTC. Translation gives CASSVSSGANVLTF.

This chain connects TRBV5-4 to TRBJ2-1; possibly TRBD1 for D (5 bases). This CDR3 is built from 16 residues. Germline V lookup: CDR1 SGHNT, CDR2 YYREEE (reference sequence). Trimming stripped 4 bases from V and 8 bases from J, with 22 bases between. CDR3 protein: CASSAPAGLNNDEQFF. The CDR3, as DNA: TGTGCCAGCAGCGCCCCTGCAGGGTTGAACAACGATGAGCAGTTCTTC.

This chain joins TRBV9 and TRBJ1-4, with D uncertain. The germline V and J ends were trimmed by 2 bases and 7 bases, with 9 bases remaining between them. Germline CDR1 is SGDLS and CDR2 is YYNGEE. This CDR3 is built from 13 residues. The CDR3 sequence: CASSVAIGEKLFF. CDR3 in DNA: TGTGCCAGCAGCGTCGCGATCGGTGAAAAACTGTTTTTT.

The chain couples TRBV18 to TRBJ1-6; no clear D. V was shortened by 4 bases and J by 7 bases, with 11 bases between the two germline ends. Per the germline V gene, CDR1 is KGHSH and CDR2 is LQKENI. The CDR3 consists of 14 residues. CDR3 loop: CASSLGTENSPLHF. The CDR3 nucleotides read TGTGCCAGCTCACTAGGTACAGAGAATTCACCCCTCCACTTT.

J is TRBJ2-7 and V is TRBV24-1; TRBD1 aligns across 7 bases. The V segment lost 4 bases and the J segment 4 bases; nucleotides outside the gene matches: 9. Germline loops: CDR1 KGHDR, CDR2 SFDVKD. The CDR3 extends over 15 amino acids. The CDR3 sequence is CATSDDRDKPYEQYV. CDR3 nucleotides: TGTGCCACCAGTGACGACAGGGATAAACCTTACGAGCAGTACGTC.

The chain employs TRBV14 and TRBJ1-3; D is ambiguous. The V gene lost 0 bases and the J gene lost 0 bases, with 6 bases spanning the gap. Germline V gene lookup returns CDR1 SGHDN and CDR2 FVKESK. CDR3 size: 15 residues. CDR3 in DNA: TGTGCCAGCAGCCAAGATTACTTCTCTGGAAACACCATATATTTT. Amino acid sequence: CASSQDYFSGNTIYF. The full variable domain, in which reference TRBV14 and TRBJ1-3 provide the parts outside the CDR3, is EAGVTQFPSHSVIEKGQTVTLRCDPISGHDNLYWYRRVMGKEIKFLLHFVKESKQDESGMPNNRFLAERTGGTYSTLKVQPAELEDSGVYFCASSQDYFSGNTIYFGEGSWLTVV.

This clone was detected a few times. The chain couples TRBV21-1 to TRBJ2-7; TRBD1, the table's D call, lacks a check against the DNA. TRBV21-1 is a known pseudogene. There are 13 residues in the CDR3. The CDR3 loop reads CASSTGQSYEQYV. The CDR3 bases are TGTGCCAGCAGCACGGGACAGTCCTACGAGCAGTACGTC.

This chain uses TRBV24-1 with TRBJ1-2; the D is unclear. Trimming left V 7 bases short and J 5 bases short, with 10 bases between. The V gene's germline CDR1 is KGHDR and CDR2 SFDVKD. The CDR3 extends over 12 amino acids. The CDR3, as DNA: TGTGCCACCAGGGAAGGAGGGTATGGCTACACCTTC. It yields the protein CATREGGYGYTF.

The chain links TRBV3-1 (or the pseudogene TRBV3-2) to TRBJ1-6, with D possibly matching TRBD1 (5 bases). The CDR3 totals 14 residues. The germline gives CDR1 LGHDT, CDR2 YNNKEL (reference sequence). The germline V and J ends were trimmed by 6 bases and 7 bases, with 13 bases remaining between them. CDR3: CASSTAGGNSPLHF. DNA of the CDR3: TGTGCCAGCAGTACAGCGGGGGGGAATTCACCCCTCCACTTT.

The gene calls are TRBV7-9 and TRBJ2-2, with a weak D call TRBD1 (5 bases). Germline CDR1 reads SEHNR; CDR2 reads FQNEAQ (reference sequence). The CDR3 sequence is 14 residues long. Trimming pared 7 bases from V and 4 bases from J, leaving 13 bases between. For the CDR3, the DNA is TGTGCCAGCATCGAGCAGGGTGGCACCGGGGAGCTGTTTTTT. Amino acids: CASIEQGGTGELFF.

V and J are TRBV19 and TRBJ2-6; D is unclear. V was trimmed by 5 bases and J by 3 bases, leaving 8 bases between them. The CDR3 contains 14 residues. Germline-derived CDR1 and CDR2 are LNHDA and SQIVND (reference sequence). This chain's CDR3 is CASSPGGGANVLTF. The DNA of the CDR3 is TGTGCCAGTAGTCCAGGTGGTGGGGCCAACGTCCTGACTTTC.

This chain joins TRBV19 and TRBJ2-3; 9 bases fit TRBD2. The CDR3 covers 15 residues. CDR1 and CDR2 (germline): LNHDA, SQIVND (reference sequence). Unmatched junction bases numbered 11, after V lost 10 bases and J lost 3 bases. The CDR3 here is CATASGGGATDTQYF. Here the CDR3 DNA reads TGTGCCACCGCATCTGGCGGGGGGGCGACAGATACGCAGTATTTT.